One T cell receptor beta chain is described in this entry. Its antigen is undetermined. The sequenced target, TCR beta, came from blood CD8+ and CD4+ T cells. These data belong to a study of CD8 T cells in Susac syndrome. Study results and caveats: The number of individuals included in the study's TCR sequencing and HLA analysis was acknowledged as relatively small.

Random hexamers primed reverse transcription of about 0.5 to 1 ug RNA. TCR beta CDR3 was amplified by immunoSEQ covering 54 Vbeta and 13 Jbeta. Via MiXCR, TCRdb re-called the immunoSEQ multiplex PCR reads, giving one row per CDR3 protein. In the table there are fewer than 200,000 distinct CDR3 sequences, approximately 95% of which are singletons. This clonotype was obtained from a human donor with multiple sclerosis. Sequencing input: CD8+ T cells from PBMCs.

CDR3 loop: CASSFLQHRVHEQYF. In DNA form, the CDR3 reads TGTGCCAGCAGTTTCCTACAACACAGGGTCCACGAGCAGTACTTC. The rearrangement uses TRBV27 and TRBJ2-7; a possible D gene is TRBD1 (6 bases). The CDR3 has 15 residues. Trimming pared 3 bases from V and 5 bases from J, leaving 17 bases between. CDR1 is MNHEY, CDR2 SMNVEV, per germline (reference sequence).